The rows below give T cell receptor beta chains drawn from one sample of a study of lymphopenia after photon versus proton radiotherapy. Only in-frame clones appear in the TCRdb table, and some are missing; sequencing was by immunoSEQ multiplex PCR. The sample shows around 64,000 clones, approximately 86% of them seen only once. The source material was peripheral blood, sampled from a patient treated with proton-based radiotherapy. The receptors here all came from a man aged 80 or over with esophageal cancer. The CDR3 runs from the conserved cysteine through the conserved F or W. The D gene is left open where the match is weak. For some rows the clone size is stated as once, few or many, or as a class when expanded; others skip it.

>TRBJ2-7|TRBV5-4|TRBD1|few
CASSELQGAPGEQYF
TGTGCCAGCAGCGAATTACAGGGGGCGCCTGGCGAGCAGTACTTC
>TRBJ2-7|TRBV19|TRBD1|NA
CASSPWTGGAYEQYF
TGTGCCAGTAGTCCCTGGACAGGGGGGGCCTACGAGCAGTACTTC
>TRBJ1-4|TRBV30|TRBD1|NA
CAWTGQGGEKLFF
TGTGCCTGGACCGGACAGGGAGGAGAAAAACTGTTTTTT
>TRBJ2-7|TRBV14|NA|NA
CASSPRQGGGGYLYEQYF
TGTGCCAGCAGCCCCCGACAGGGGGGCGGGGGGTACCTATACGAGCAGTACTTC
>TRBJ1-1|TRBV18|TRBD1|NA
CASSLRTGMITEAFF
TGTGCCAGCTCACTACGGACAGGGATGATCACTGAAGCTTTCTTT
>TRBJ2-7|TRBV7-2|NA|few
CASSPNGREQYF
TGTGCCAGCAGCCCTAACGGCCGGGAGCAGTACTTC
>TRBJ1-1|TRBV19|TRBD1|NA
CASSVLPGQSVSEAFF
TGTGCCAGTAGTGTACTCCCGGGACAGTCCGTATCTGAAGCTTTCTTT
>TRBJ2-7|TRBV5-5|NA|NA
CASSPGISYEQYF
TGTGCCAGCAGCCCGGGAATCTCATACGAGCAGTACTTC
>TRBJ1-4|TRBV11-3|TRBD1|once
CASSLGAGGNEKLFF
TGTGCCAGCAGCTTAGGCGCAGGGGGCAATGAAAAACTGTTTTTT
>TRBJ1-5|TRBV7-9|TRBD1|NA
CASSSMTGTSNQPQHF
TGTGCCAGCAGCTCGATGACAGGGACGAGCAATCAGCCCCAGCATTTT
>TRBJ1-1|TRBV4-3|NA|NA
CASSRNAGVNTEAFF
TGCGCCAGCAGCCGGAATGCAGGAGTCAACACTGAAGCTTTCTTT
>TRBJ2-1|TRBV7-2|NA|NA
CASSLNPTNNEQFF
TGTGCCAGCAGCTTAAACCCGACGAACAATGAGCAGTTCTTC
>TRBJ1-4|TRBV7-6|TRBD1|NA
CASSLRQGAQKLFF
TGTGCCAGCAGCTTAAGGCAGGGGGCACAAAAACTGTTTTTT
>TRBJ2-3|TRBV11-3|NA|NA
CASSLDGESDTQYF
TGTGCCAGCAGCTTAGATGGGGAATCAGATACGCAGTATTTT
>TRBJ2-6|TRBV7-9|NA|few
CASSLSRGTGANVLTF
TGTGCCAGCAGCTTGTCTCGGGGCACTGGGGCCAACGTCCTGACTTTC
>TRBJ1-2|TRBV6-1|NA|once
CASSEGAFNYGYTF
TGTGCCAGCAGTGAAGGGGCATTTAACTATGGCTACACCTTC
>TRBJ2-3|TRBV10-3|TRBD2|NA
CAISPGTTTDTQYF
TGTGCCATCAGTCCCGGGACTACCACAGATACGCAGTATTTT
>TRBJ1-1|TRBV19|TRBD1|NA
CASRRQGTEAFF
TGTGCCAGTAGGCGACAGGGCACTGAAGCTTTCTTT
>TRBJ2-1|TRBV7-8|TRBD2|NA
CASSQTSGSYEQFF
TGTGCCAGCAGCCAAACTAGCGGGAGTTATGAGCAGTTCTTC
>TRBJ2-5|TRBV27|NA|NA
CASSLRRREETQYF
TGTGCCAGCAGCTTGAGGAGGAGGGAAGAGACCCAGTACTTC
>TRBJ2-1|TRBV7-2|NA|NA
CASSLQGNNEQFF
TGTGCCAGCAGCTTACAAGGGAACAATGAGCAGTTCTTC
>TRBJ1-2|TRBV27|NA|NA
CASSSLDSLNYGYTF
TGTGCCAGCAGTTCCCTGGACAGCCTTAACTATGGCTACACCTTC
>TRBJ2-7|TRBV4-1|NA|NA
CASSQVGEGPYEQYF
TGCGCCAGCAGCCAAGTCGGTGAGGGCCCCTACGAGCAGTACTTC
>TRBJ1-4|TRBV9|NA|NA
CASSVRDTWDEKLFF
TGTGCCAGCAGCGTCCGGGACACCTGGGATGAAAAACTGTTTTTT
>TRBJ1-1|TRBV7-2|NA|NA
CASSQTGGTEAFF
TGTGCCAGCAGTCAAACGGGGGGAACTGAAGCTTTCTTT
>TRBJ1-5|TRBV7-9|NA|NA
CASSLVGNQPQHF
TGTGCCAGCAGCTTAGTTGGGAATCAGCCCCAGCATTTT
>TRBJ1-2|TRBV4-1|NA|NA
CASSQEWGRNYGYTF
TGCGCCAGCAGCCAAGAATGGGGGCGGAACTATGGCTACACCTTC
>TRBJ1-4|TRBV13|TRBD1|NA
CASSLGTGTNEKLFF
TGTGCCAGCAGCTTAGGGACAGGGACTAATGAAAAACTGTTTTTT